The source of this TCR beta chain is a study of tumor-infiltrating lymphocytes in primary liver carcinoma. Trimming left V 9 bases short and J 4 bases short, with 26 bases between. The germline V gene encodes CDR1 SGHAT and CDR2 FQNNGV. The CDR3 runs to 17 residues. Co-extracted RNA and DNA came from roughly 21-30 mg of unsorted bulk tissue. From around 530 ng of total RNA, TCR beta-specific cDNA was reverse-transcribed using a constant-region primer. Amplification in three nested multiplex PCR rounds with slightly modified ARM-PCR gave rise to TCR beta libraries. The first two PCR rounds, around 10 cycles each, used TRBV1-TRBV30 forward primers and a C-beta reverse primer. TCRdb ran MiXCR on the multiplex PCR reads and lists one entry per CDR3 protein. The table includes around 81,000 distinct CDR3 sequences, around 75% detected once.

The chain carries TRBV11-2 and TRBJ2-3; D possibly corresponds to TRBD2 (7 bases). Input material: liver tumor tissue from sampling region 4. Subset defined: tumor region T4, right-lateral pole. This receptor was identified in a woman aged 60-70 years with primary liver carcinoma and hepatitis B virus infection. The CDR3 region has the DNA TGTGCCAGTAACCTAGGGGGACTAACGTACACGTCAGATACGCAGTATTTT. Its translation is CASNLGGLTYTSDTQYF.